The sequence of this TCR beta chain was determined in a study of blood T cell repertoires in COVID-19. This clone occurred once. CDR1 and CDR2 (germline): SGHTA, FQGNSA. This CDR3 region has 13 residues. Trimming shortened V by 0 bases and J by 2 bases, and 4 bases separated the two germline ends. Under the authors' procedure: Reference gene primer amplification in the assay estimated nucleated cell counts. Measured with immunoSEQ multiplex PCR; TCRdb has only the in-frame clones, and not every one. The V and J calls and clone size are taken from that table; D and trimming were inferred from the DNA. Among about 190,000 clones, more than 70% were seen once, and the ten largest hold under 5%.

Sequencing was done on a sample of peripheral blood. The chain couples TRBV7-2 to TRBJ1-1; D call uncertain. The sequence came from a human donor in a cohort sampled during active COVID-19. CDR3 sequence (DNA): TGTGCCAGCAGCTTAGCGGGCAACACTGAAGCTTTCTTT. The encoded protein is CASSLAGNTEAFF.